Each of the 24 T cell receptor beta chains below was sequenced from the same sample in a study of blood T cell repertoires in COVID-19 (TCRdb year 2020). Libraries were made using the immunoSEQ multiplex PCR assay. The table comes from immuneACCESS by way of TCRdb, which keeps in-frame sequences with V and J called. Part of the clones is missing from these tables; in studies checked, under half for an unresolved V gene and the rest for unknown reasons. The sample records around 250,000 clones, less than 90% of which are singletons. The ten largest clones capture 1.5% of the sample. Source material: peripheral blood. All receptors come from a woman between 35 and 50 years old who had recovered from COVID-19.

Of note for this clone: Other DNA sequences in this specimen translate into the identical CDR3. The rearrangement links TRBV28 to TRBJ2-7, with TRBD2 matching over 8 bases. This CDR3 spans 15 amino acids. V gave up 2 bases and J gave up 2 bases; unmatched junction bases: 5. Germline CDR1 MDHEN, CDR2 SYDVKM. CDR3 protein: CASSLTSGGTYEQYF. The CDR3 DNA reads TGTGCCAGCAGTTTAACCAGCGGGGGAACCTACGAGCAGTACTTC.

The genes are TRBV7-9 and TRBJ2-6; D is unresolved. Trimming shortened V by 1 base and J by 2 bases, and 9 bases separated the two germline ends. Germline V lookup: CDR1 SEHNR, CDR2 FQNEAQ (reference sequence). The CDR3 has 16 residues. DNA for the CDR3: TGTGCCAGCAGCTTAGACAGCCGGACTGGGGCCAACGTCCTGACTTTC. Residues: CASSLDSRTGANVLTF.

This rearrangement joins TRBV5-1 to TRBJ2-3; 7 bases line up with TRBD1. Germline CDR1 reads SGHRS; CDR2 reads YFSETQ. This CDR3 comprises 15 residues. The V gene end was trimmed by 1 base and the J gene end by 0 bases; junction bases not matched to a gene: 2. CDR3 bases: TGCGCCAGCAGCTTGACAGGGGCTAGCACAGATACGCAGTATTTT. This translates into CASSLTGASTDTQYF.

This chain connects TRBV3-1 (or the pseudogene TRBV3-2) to TRBJ1-2, with TRBD1 matching 9 bases. The CDR3 is made up of 17 amino acids. Trimming removed 1 base from V and 8 bases from J; junction bases left unmatched: 14. Per the germline V gene, CDR1 is LGHDT and CDR2 is YNNKEL (reference sequence). The CDR3 protein is CASSQVPWLGQGHGYTF. The CDR3 coding sequence is TGTGCCAGCAGCCAAGTCCCCTGGTTGGGACAGGGTCACGGCTACACCTTC.

The rearrangement joins TRBV11-3 to TRBJ1-2; TRBD1 matches 7 bases. Trimming cost V 5 bases and J 4 bases; bases outside gene matches: 7. Looked up from germline, CDR1 is SGHNT and CDR2 is YENEEA. The CDR3 is 14 residues long. For the CDR3, the DNA is TGTGCCAGCAGCCGGACAGGATCCAGCTATGGCTACACCTTC. Translating gives CASSRTGSSYGYTF.

This clone was counted between two and nine times. This rearrangement joins TRBV2 to TRBJ2-3, with 7 bases that match TRBD1. CDR3 length: 14 amino acids. J gave up 7 bases and V 8 bases, and 12 bases lay outside the gene matches. Germline CDR1 and CDR2: SNHLY and FYNNEI. The CDR3 region is CASYRGLRENTQYF. The CDR3 nucleotides are TGTGCCAGCTACAGGGGCCTAAGGGAGAATACGCAGTATTTT.

The rearrangement links TRBV28 to TRBJ2-1; 8 bases align to TRBD1. V shed 2 bases, J shed 3 bases, and the junction held 3 bases outside the gene matches. This CDR3 is built from 15 residues. Germline CDR1 MDHEN, CDR2 SYDVKM. The CDR3 sequence: CASSLQGAVYNEQFF. CDR3 bases: TGTGCCAGCAGTTTACAGGGGGCTGTCTACAATGAGCAGTTCTTC.

This chain links TRBV27 with TRBJ1-6; D is uncertain. The V gene's germline CDR1 is MNHEY and CDR2 SMNVEV (reference sequence). The CDR3 has 13 amino acids. V was clipped by 0 bases and J by 14 bases, with 11 bases between them. CDR3 in amino acids: CASSLSVVSSLHF. In nucleotides, the CDR3 is TGTGCCAGCAGTTTATCTGTTGTGTCATCCCTCCACTTT.

The gene calls are TRBV5-1 and TRBJ2-3; 7 nucleotides match TRBD1. The length of the CDR3 is 14 residues. Trimming removed 2 bases from V and 4 bases from J; junction bases left unmatched: 4. Germline values: CDR1 SGHRS, CDR2 YFSETQ. The CDR3 DNA reads as TGCGCCAGCAGCTTCGGACAGGCTTCAGATACGCAGTATTTT. Protein: CASSFGQASDTQYF.

This clone was recorded only once. This chain uses TRBV5-1 with TRBJ1-1; possible D gene TRBD1, 5 bases. Deletions cut 3 bases from V and 2 bases from J, with 14 bases between. Germline lookup yields CDR1 SGHRS and CDR2 YFSETQ. The CDR3 consists of 15 residues. The CDR3 sequence: CASSYGVTGNTEAFF. CDR3 coding DNA: TGCGCCAGCAGCTATGGAGTAACAGGAAACACTGAAGCTTTCTTT.

The genes are TRBV28 and TRBJ2-7, with 8 positions matching TRBD1. CDR3 length: 15 residues. The germline V gene encodes CDR1 MDHEN and CDR2 SYDVKM. V lost 1 base, J lost 1 base, and 3 bases stayed unmatched. CDR3 in DNA: TGTGCCAGCAGTTTATTGGGGACAGGTTCCTACGAGCAGTACTTC. It specifies CASSLLGTGSYEQYF.

CDR3 region: CATSRDPHGLNGYTF. CDR3 bases: TGTGCCACCAGCAGAGACCCACACGGGTTGAATGGCTACACCTTC. The chain joins TRBV15 to TRBJ1-2; D unclear. V lost 0 bases and J 6 bases, leaving 14 bases between the germline ends. The germline gives CDR1 LNHNV, CDR2 YYDKDF (reference sequence). This CDR3 spans 15 amino acids.

V is TRBV24-1 and J is TRBJ2-1; 9 bases align to TRBD1. The CDR3 has 20 residues. CDR1 is KGHDR and CDR2 is SFDVKD in the germline V gene. V lost 4 bases and J lost 0; bases outside the gene matches: 15. This CDR3 is CATSDPPGQGVLSSYNEQFF. DNA for the CDR3: TGTGCCACCAGTGACCCTCCGGGACAGGGCGTGTTAAGCTCCTACAATGAGCAGTTCTTC.

This clone has more than one count but fewer than ten. V is TRBV6-5 and J is TRBJ2-7; the match to TRBD1 covers 8 bases. The CDR3 consists of 14 residues. The V segment lost 5 bases and the J segment 3 bases; nucleotides outside the gene matches: 6. The germline V gene has CDR1 MNHEY and CDR2 SVGAGI. For the CDR3, the DNA is TGTGCCAGCAGTCCCAGGGGGCGCCGCTACGAGCAGTACTTC. This encodes CASSPRGRRYEQYF.

The V gene is TRBV7-9, the J gene TRBJ1-2; 9 positions agree with TRBD1. Looked up from germline, CDR1 is SEHNR and CDR2 is FQNEAQ (reference sequence). This CDR3 has 14 amino acids. The junction had 7 bases not matched to a gene; V was cut back by 5 bases and J by 6 bases. The CDR3 DNA is TGTGCCAGCAGCGGACAGGGACAGGGAAATGGCTACACCTTC. Translating it yields CASSGQGQGNGYTF.

The chain is built from TRBV9 and TRBJ2-3, with 14 bases aligning to TRBD2. The V gene's germline CDR1 is SGDLS and CDR2 YYNGEE. The CDR3 length is 16 residues. J was trimmed by 7 bases and V by 3 bases; bases with no gene match: 7. Here the CDR3 DNA reads TGTGCCAGCAGCGAAGGTAGGACTAGCGGGGGGAATACGCAGTATTTT. Translated: CASSEGRTSGGNTQYF.

Here the CDR3 reads CASSIDSRTVNYGYTF. The CDR3 DNA reads as TGTGCCAGTAGTATAGATTCACGGACTGTTAACTATGGCTACACCTTC. The V gene is TRBV19, the J gene TRBJ1-2; D not resolved. This CDR3 region has 16 residues. With 0 bases removed from V and 1 base from J, the gap between germline ends came to 12 bases. Germline loops: CDR1 LNHDA, CDR2 SQIVND (reference sequence).

The chain is built from TRBV7-6 and TRBJ2-3, with a tentative D call TRBD1 (5 bases). The CDR3 extends over 15 amino acids. Germline V lookup: CDR1 SGHVS, CDR2 FNYEAQ. The V end lost 1 base, the J end lost 1 base, and 9 bases lay between the germline ends. The CDR3 sequence is CASSLVSRGTDTQYF. For the CDR3, the DNA is TGTGCCAGCAGCTTAGTTAGCAGGGGCACAGATACGCAGTATTTT.

The rearrangement joins TRBV19 to TRBJ1-5, with TRBD1 matching 9 bases. CDR1 and CDR2 from the germline V gene are LNHDA and SQIVND (reference sequence). The trim removed 7 bases at V and 3 bases at J, leaving 7 bases unmatched. CDR3 length: 15 amino acids. The CDR3 DNA sequence: TGTGCCAGTATCCCGGGACAGGGACCCAATCAGCCCCAGCATTTT. Protein: CASIPGQGPNQPQHF.

The rearrangement links TRBV28 to TRBJ2-3; 7 bases are a match to TRBD2. CDR3 size: 14 residues. Trimming took 9 bases from V and 4 from J; bases not matched to a gene: 10. Germline CDR1 and CDR2: MDHEN and SYDVKM. The CDR3 is CASLLGGVADTQYF. CDR3 bases: TGTGCCAGTTTATTGGGGGGGGTCGCAGATACGCAGTATTTT.

The chain joins TRBV2 to TRBJ1-5; D is ambiguous. This CDR3 is 13 amino acids long. V lost 4 bases and J lost 5, with 9 bases in between. CDR1 and CDR2 from the germline V gene are SNHLY and FYNNEI. The CDR3 nucleotides read TGTGCCAGCAGTGCGGGGTACGATCAGCCCCAGCATTTT. It specifies CASSAGYDQPQHF. The entire variable domain, with the rest obtained from reference TRBV2 and TRBJ1-5, is as follows: EPEVTQTPSHQVTQMGQEVILRCVPISNHLYFYWYRQILGQKVEFLVSFYNNEISEKSEIFDDQFSVERPDGSNFTLKIRSTKLEDSAMYFCASSAGYDQPQHFGDGTRLSIL.

V is TRBV29-1 and J is TRBJ2-5; weak D call: TRBD2 (5 bases). V was pared by 4 bases and J by 5 bases, with 8 bases between. Per germline, CDR1 SQVTM and CDR2 ANQGSEA. This CDR3 has 11 residues. This chain's CDR3 is CSVGGLETQYF. The CDR3 DNA reads as TGCAGCGTTGGCGGGTTGGAGACCCAGTACTTC.

The chain is built from TRBV5-1 and TRBJ1-1; no reliable D call. Per the germline V gene, CDR1 is SGHRS and CDR2 is YFSETQ. This CDR3 is built from 14 residues. Trimming took 4 bases from V and 6 from J, leaving 16 bases between them. CDR3 in amino acids: CASSQGSRGSEAFF. The DNA for the CDR3 is TGCGCCAGCAGCCAAGGATCGCGAGGCTCTGAAGCTTTCTTT.

This clone has only one observation. V gene TRBV25-1 combines with J gene TRBJ2-1; 7 nucleotides agree with TRBD1. Per the germline V gene, CDR1 is MGHDK and CDR2 is SYGVNS. The CDR3 loop spans 16 amino acids. V trimming: 4 bases; J trimming: 0 bases; junction bases outside the gene matches: 6. The CDR3, as DNA: TGTGCCAGCAGTGGAACGGGACAGAGCTCCTACAATGAGCAGTTCTTC. It codes for CASSGTGQSSYNEQFF.